The 30 T cell receptor beta chains listed next were all sequenced from one sample in a study of blood T cell repertoires in COVID-19. TCRdb keeps only in-frame clones here, not all; method: immunoSEQ multiplex PCR. The data contain approximately 170,000 clones, around 84% of them seen just once; the ten biggest clones take up approximately 3%. Material for sequencing was PBMCs or T cells enriched from blood (not recorded which). Receptor source: a woman aged 30 to 39 who had recovered from COVID-19.

The CDR3 protein is CAGRTGSLTDTQYF. The CDR3 nucleotides are TGTGCCGGCCGGACAGGGAGTTTGACAGATACGCAGTATTTT. The chain couples TRBV2 to TRBJ2-3, with TRBD1 identical over 8 bases. From germline, CDR1 is SNHLY and CDR2 FYNNEI. The ends lost 11 bases at V and 3 bases at J; junction bases unmatched: 10. This CDR3 has 14 residues.

This clone was found a few times. The rearrangement links TRBV12-3 or TRBV12-4 to TRBJ1-1, with D possibly TRBD1 on 6 matching bases. The germline V and J ends were trimmed by 7 bases and 8 bases, with 17 bases remaining between them. This CDR3 has 13 amino acids. CDR3 sequence reads: CASTRGASVEAFF. The CDR3 coding sequence is TGTGCCAGCACCAGGGGAGCCTCAGTCGAAGCTTTCTTT.

V and J are TRBV14 and TRBJ1-2, with D unclear. This CDR3 is built from 14 residues. Trimming stripped 8 bases from V and 2 bases from J, with 15 bases between. Germline CDR1 and CDR2: SGHDN and FVKESK. The CDR3 region is CASRGNYPNYGYTF. CDR3 bases: TGTGCCAGCCGAGGAAACTACCCCAACTATGGCTACACCTTC. The full variable domain, in which reference TRBV14 and TRBJ1-2 provide the parts outside the CDR3, is EAGVTQFPSHSVIEKGQTVTLRCDPISGHDNLYWYRRVMGKEIKFLLHFVKESKQDESGMPNNRFLAERTGGTYSTLKVQPAELEDSGVYFCASRGNYPNYGYTFGSGTRLTVV.

This sequence joins TRBV5-1 and TRBJ1-5, with 9 positions matching TRBD1. In germline, CDR1 is SGHRS, CDR2 YFSETQ. The V and J ends lost 0 bases and 5 bases, in that order; junction bases with no gene match: 6. CDR3 length equals 16 residues. The CDR3 is CASSLGDRGFDQPQHF. The CDR3 DNA reads as TGCGCCAGCAGCTTGGGCGACAGGGGGTTCGATCAGCCCCAGCATTTT.

V is TRBV2 and J is TRBJ2-5, with 7 bases that match TRBD2. Germline assignment: CDR1 SNHLY and CDR2 FYNNEI. The J segment lost 2 bases and the V segment lost 4 bases, leaving 7 bases of the junction unmatched. CDR3 length: 15 residues. DNA of the CDR3: TGTGCCAGCAGTGTGTTAGCGGGTAAACAAGAGACCCAGTACTTC. It translates to CASSVLAGKQETQYF.

Only one count was recorded for this clone. The rearrangement joins TRBV12-5 to TRBJ2-1; TRBD2 matches 10 bases. Germline values: CDR1 LGHNT, CDR2 FRNRAP. This CDR3 is 15 amino acids long. After removal of 4 bases from V and 1 base from J, the junction contained 1 base not matched to a gene. CDR3 region: CASGSSGGSYNEQFF. The CDR3 DNA sequence: TGTGCTAGTGGTTCTAGCGGGGGTTCCTACAATGAGCAGTTCTTC. Using reference TRBV12-5 and TRBJ2-1 for the parts outside the CDR3, the full variable domain is DARVTQTPRHKVTEMGQEVTMRCQPILGHNTVFWYRQTMMQGLELLAYFRNRAPLDDSGMPKDRFSAEMPDATLATLKIQPSEPRDSAVYFCASGSSGGSYNEQFFGPGTRLTVL.

V and J are TRBV9 and TRBJ2-5; 7 nucleotides line up with TRBD2. The CDR3 contains 16 residues. In germline, CDR1 is SGDLS, CDR2 YYNGEE. Trimming took 3 bases from V and 4 from J; bases not matched to a gene: 12. CDR3 sequence (DNA): TGTGCCAGCAGCGCGGCGGTGGGAGGGCCGGGAGAGACCCAGTACTTC. Protein: CASSAAVGGPGETQYF.

The CDR3 DNA is TGTGCCAGCAGGGGTTCACAGGGCCCTTACAATGAGCAGTTCTTC. Its translation: CASRGSQGPYNEQFF. The chain combines TRBV2 with TRBJ2-1; D is perhaps TRBD1 (6 bases). V gave up 6 bases and J gave up 4 bases, with 16 bases separating them. Per germline, CDR1 SNHLY and CDR2 FYNNEI. The CDR3 runs to 15 residues.

The chain has TRBV4-1 and TRBJ2-3; 10 bases fit TRBD2. V lost 2 bases and J lost 5; bases outside the gene matches: 4. The CDR3 length is 15 residues. Germline V gene sequence: CDR1 MGHRA, CDR2 YSYEKL. The CDR3 reads CASSQSSGRVDTQYF. The CDR3 coding sequence is TGCGCCAGCAGCCAATCGAGCGGGAGGGTAGATACGCAGTATTTT.

The rearrangement links TRBV5-4 to TRBJ2-7; weak D call: TRBD2 (6 bases). The CDR3 runs 17 residues. Germline values: CDR1 SGHNT, CDR2 YYREEE (reference sequence). Trimming pared 4 bases from V and 4 bases from J, leaving 24 bases between. DNA for the CDR3: TGTGCCAGCAGCCCGTCCCCGGGTAGCGGAGCTCGATACGAGCAGTACTTC. It is translated as CASSPSPGSGARYEQYF.

The rearrangement links TRBV13 to TRBJ2-3; 7 bases agree with TRBD2. CDR1 PRHDT and CDR2 FYEKMQ come from the germline V gene (reference sequence). This CDR3 contains 17 residues. Trimming at V came to 5 bases and at J to 0 bases, leaving 11 bases not matched to a gene. The CDR3 here is CASSPWRGTPSTDTQYF. The CDR3 nucleotides read TGTGCCAGCAGCCCCTGGCGGGGGACTCCTAGCACAGATACGCAGTATTTT.

The J gene is TRBJ1-1, the V gene TRBV9; the D gene is possibly TRBD1 (5 bases). This CDR3 is 14 amino acids long. In germline, CDR1 is SGDLS, CDR2 YYNGEE. V dropped 2 bases and J dropped 4 bases, with 12 bases sitting between them. The CDR3 nucleotides read TGTGCCAGCAGCGTGGCGTCAAGGGGCACTGAAGCTTTCTTT. Translation: CASSVASRGTEAFF.

The chain recombines TRBV5-6 with TRBJ1-1, with D possibly matching TRBD1 (6 bases). The V gene lost 4 bases and the J gene lost 1 base, with 14 bases spanning the gap. Germline V gene sequence: CDR1 SGHDT, CDR2 YYEEEE. The CDR3 contains 15 residues. CDR3 sequence reads: CASSRDTGSNTEAFF. For the CDR3, the DNA is TGTGCCAGCAGCCGGGATACAGGGTCGAACACTGAAGCTTTCTTT.

The chain recombines TRBV3-1 (or the pseudogene TRBV3-2) with TRBJ2-1; 12 bases agree with TRBD2. The CDR3 covers 15 residues. CDR1 LGHDT and CDR2 YNNKEL come from the germline V gene (reference sequence). After removal of 4 bases from V and 3 bases from J, the junction contained 1 base not matched to a gene. The CDR3 reads CASSRTSGIYNEQFF. The DNA for the CDR3 is TGTGCCAGCAGCCGGACTAGCGGGATCTACAATGAGCAGTTCTTC.

The chain employs TRBV12-5 and TRBJ2-2, with D uncertain. The CDR3 loop spans 13 amino acids. V shed 6 bases and J shed 1 base, with 6 bases lying between them. Germline-derived CDR1 and CDR2 are LGHNT and FRNRAP. CDR3 sequence: CASGFLNTGELFF. The DNA for the CDR3 is TGTGCTAGTGGGTTCCTGAACACCGGGGAGCTGTTTTTT.

The chain joins TRBV5-1 to TRBJ2-1; 8 nucleotides align to TRBD2. Germline lookup yields CDR1 SGHRS and CDR2 YFSETQ. This CDR3 is 16 amino acids long. The V and J ends lost 4 bases and 0 bases, in that order; junction bases with no gene match: 6. CDR3 bases: TGCGCCAGCAGCCCAACTAGCGGTAGCTCCTACAATGAGCAGTTCTTC. It encodes CASSPTSGSSYNEQFF.

This chain uses TRBV12-3 or TRBV12-4 with TRBJ1-4, with D possibly TRBD1 on 5 matching bases. This CDR3 comprises 11 residues. Trimming took off 6 bases at V and 11 bases at J, with 10 bases between the two ends. CDR3: CASRTTDKLFF. The CDR3 nucleotides read TGTGCCAGCAGGACGACAGACAAACTGTTTTTT.

V gene TRBV29-1 combines with J gene TRBJ1-1, with 8 bases fitting TRBD1. CDR1 and CDR2 from the germline V gene are SQVTM and ANQGSEA. The J segment lost 0 bases and the V segment lost 6 bases, leaving 6 bases of the junction unmatched. This CDR3 comprises 14 residues. CDR3 sequence: CSVGGGQVNTEAFF. The CDR3 DNA reads TGCAGCGTGGGGGGGGGACAGGTGAACACTGAAGCTTTCTTT.

The chain links TRBV7-8 to TRBJ2-1, with D hard to call. V was pared by 5 bases and J by 10 bases, with 9 bases between. CDR3 length equals 11 residues. CDR1 is SGHVS and CDR2 is FQNEAQ in the germline V gene. CDR3 sequence: CASSPLSEQFF. In nucleotides, the CDR3 is TGTGCCAGCAGCCCACTCTCCGAGCAGTTCTTC.

V gene TRBV7-9 combines with J gene TRBJ2-3; 7 bases match TRBD2. Germline V gives CDR1 SEHNR, CDR2 FQNEAQ (reference sequence). CDR3 length: 13 amino acids. J gave up 5 bases and V 6 bases, and 5 bases lay outside the gene matches. The CDR3 sequence is CASRSTGGDTQYF. The CDR3 DNA sequence: TGTGCCAGCAGATCGACGGGGGGAGATACGCAGTATTTT. The variable domain in full, completed from reference TRBV7-9 and TRBJ2-3, reads DTGVSQNPRHKITKRGQNVTFRCDPISEHNRLYWYRQTLGQGPEFLTYFQNEAQLEKSRLLSDRFSAERPKGSFSTLEIQRTEQGDSAMYLCASRSTGGDTQYFGPGTRLTVL.

V gene TRBV7-3 combines with J gene TRBJ1-2; 8 bases are shared with TRBD1. The CDR3 runs 15 residues. The ends lost 5 bases at V and 2 bases at J; junction bases unmatched: 7. From germline, CDR1 is SGHTA and CDR2 FQGTGA. CDR3 nucleotide sequence: TGTGCCAGCAGCCCAACGGGACAGGCAAACTATGGCTACACCTTC. Protein: CASSPTGQANYGYTF.

The rearrangement links TRBV7-2 to TRBJ1-4, with TRBD1 matching 7 bases. The CDR3 runs to 15 residues. The germline V gene has CDR1 SGHTA and CDR2 FQGNSA. The V segment lost 4 bases and the J segment 7 bases; nucleotides outside the gene matches: 9. CDR3 loop: CASSSEGGVFEKLFF. As DNA, the CDR3 is TGTGCCAGCAGCTCCGAAGGGGGCGTCTTTGAAAAACTGTTTTTT.

The V call is TRBV2, the J call TRBJ1-2, with no clear D. Looked up from germline, CDR1 is SNHLY and CDR2 is FYNNEI. The V end lost 2 bases, the J end lost 7 bases, and 8 bases lay between the germline ends. The CDR3 has 12 amino acids. CDR3 region: CASSEIGRGYTF. CDR3 nucleotides: TGTGCCAGCAGTGAAATCGGTCGTGGCTACACCTTC.

The chain links TRBV21-1 to TRBJ1-1. TRBV21-1 is given as a pseudogene. The CDR3 extends over 16 amino acids. The CDR3 bases are TGTGCCAGCAGCAAAGCGGCGGAGGGAGGGGCCGCTGAAGCTTTCTTT. As protein: CASSKAAEGGAAEAFF.

The J gene is TRBJ1-2, the V gene TRBV7-6, with D unresolved. Trimming pared 1 base from V and 10 bases from J, leaving 7 bases between. Germline lookup yields CDR1 SGHVS and CDR2 FNYEAQ. CDR3 length: 11 amino acids. As DNA, the CDR3 is TGTGCCAGCAGCTTAGTAGCAGACTACACCTTC. It codes for CASSLVADYTF.

The chain uses TRBV6-5 and TRBJ2-7, with 7 bases fitting TRBD1. The CDR3 runs 14 residues. Germline values: CDR1 MNHEY, CDR2 SVGAGI. J gave up 2 bases and V 6 bases, and 7 bases lay outside the gene matches. In DNA, the CDR3 is TGTGCCAGCAGACCGGGACAGATGACCTACGAGCAGTACTTC. Amino acids: CASRPGQMTYEQYF.

The V call is TRBV9, the J call TRBJ1-2; D is undetermined. Trimming cost V 3 bases and J 5 bases, with 14 bases left between them. This CDR3 contains 14 residues. Germline values: CDR1 SGDLS, CDR2 YYNGEE. For the CDR3, the DNA is TGTGCCAGCAGCGGCCGGGGTGCGTGGTATGGCTACACCTTC. Protein sequence: CASSGRGAWYGYTF.

The CDR3, as DNA: TGTGCCAGCTCACTGGACTCCACCTACGAGCAGTACTTC. Protein: CASSLDSTYEQYF. The chain has TRBV18 and TRBJ2-7; TRBD2 might be the D (5 bases). This CDR3 is built from 13 residues. Germline V gene data show CDR1 as KGHSH and CDR2 as LQKENI. V lost 4 bases to trimming and J lost 2 bases, with 9 bases between them. Variable domain in full (rest from reference TRBV18 and TRBJ2-7): NAGVMQNPRHLVRRRGQEARLRCSPMKGHSHVYWYRQLPEEGLKFMVYLQKENIIDESGMPKERFSAEFPKEGPSILRIQQVVRGDSAAYFCASSLDSTYEQYFGPGTRLTVT.

The gene calls are TRBV6-5 and TRBJ2-7; tentative D call: TRBD2 (6 bases). Germline loops: CDR1 MNHEY, CDR2 SVGAGI. CDR3 length: 14 amino acids. Trimming stripped 8 bases from V and 0 bases from J, with 14 bases between. CDR3 loop: CASRGAGSSYEQYF. In nucleotides, the CDR3 is TGTGCCAGCCGCGGGGCGGGTAGCTCCTACGAGCAGTACTTC.

This sequence joins TRBV7-8 and TRBJ1-4; 7 nucleotides agree with TRBD1. CDR1 SGHVS and CDR2 FQNEAQ come from the germline V gene. Trimming cost V 5 bases and J 4 bases; bases outside gene matches: 4. This CDR3 contains 14 residues. CDR3 coding DNA: TGTGCCAGCAGCATCCGGGACAGTAATGAAAAACTGTTTTTT. Translation: CASSIRDSNEKLFF.